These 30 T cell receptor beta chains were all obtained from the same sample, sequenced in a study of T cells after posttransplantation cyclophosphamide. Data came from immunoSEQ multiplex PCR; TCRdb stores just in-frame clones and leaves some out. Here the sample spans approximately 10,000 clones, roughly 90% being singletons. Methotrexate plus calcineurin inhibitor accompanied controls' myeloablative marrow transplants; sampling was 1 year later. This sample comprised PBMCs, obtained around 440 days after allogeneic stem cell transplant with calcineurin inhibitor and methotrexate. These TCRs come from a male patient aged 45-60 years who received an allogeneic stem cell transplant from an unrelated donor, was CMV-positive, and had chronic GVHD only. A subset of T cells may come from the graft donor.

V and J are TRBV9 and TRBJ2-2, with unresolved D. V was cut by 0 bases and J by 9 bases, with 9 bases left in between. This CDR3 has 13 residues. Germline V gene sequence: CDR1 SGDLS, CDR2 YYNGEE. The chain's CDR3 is CASSVDPDRELFF. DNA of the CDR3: TGTGCCAGCAGCGTAGATCCCGACAGGGAGCTGTTTTTT. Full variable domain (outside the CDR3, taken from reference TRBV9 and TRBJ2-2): DSGVTQTPKHLITATGQRVTLRCSPRSGDLSVYWYQQSLDQGLQFLIQYYNGEERAKGNILERFSAQQFPDLHSELNLSSLELGDSALYFCASSVDPDRELFFGEGSRLTVL.

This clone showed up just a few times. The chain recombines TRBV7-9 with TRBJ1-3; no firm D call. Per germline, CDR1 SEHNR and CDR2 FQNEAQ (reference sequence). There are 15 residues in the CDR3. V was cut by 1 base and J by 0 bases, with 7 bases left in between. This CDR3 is CASSLVSLSGNTIYF. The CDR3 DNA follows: TGTGCCAGCAGCTTAGTATCTCTCTCTGGAAACACCATATATTTT. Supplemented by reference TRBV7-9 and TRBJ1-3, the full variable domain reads DTGVSQNPRHKITKRGQNVTFRCDPISEHNRLYWYRQTLGQGPEFLTYFQNEAQLEKSRLLSDRFSAERPKGSFSTLEIQRTEQGDSAMYLCASSLVSLSGNTIYFGEGSWLTVV.

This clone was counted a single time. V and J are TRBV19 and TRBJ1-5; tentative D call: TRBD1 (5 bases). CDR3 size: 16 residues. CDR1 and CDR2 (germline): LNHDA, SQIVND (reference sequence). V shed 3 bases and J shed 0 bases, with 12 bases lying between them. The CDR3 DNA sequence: TGTGCCAGTAGTATTTCAGGGTTTTTTAGCAATCAGCCCCAGCATTTT. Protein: CASSISGFFSNQPQHF.

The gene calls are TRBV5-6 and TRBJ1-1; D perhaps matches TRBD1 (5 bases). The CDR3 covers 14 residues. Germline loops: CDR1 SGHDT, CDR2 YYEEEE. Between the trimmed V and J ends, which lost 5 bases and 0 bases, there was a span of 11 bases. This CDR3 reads CASRRTQVNTEAFF. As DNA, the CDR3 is TGTGCCAGCAGGAGAACACAGGTGAACACTGAAGCTTTCTTT.

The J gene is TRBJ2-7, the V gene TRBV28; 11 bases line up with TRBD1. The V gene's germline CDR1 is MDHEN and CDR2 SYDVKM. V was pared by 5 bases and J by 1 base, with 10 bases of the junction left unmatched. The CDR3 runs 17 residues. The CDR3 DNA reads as TGTGCCAGCAGTCCCCCAGGACAGGGGGCTTGGTCCTACGAGCAGTACTTC. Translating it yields CASSPPGQGAWSYEQYF.

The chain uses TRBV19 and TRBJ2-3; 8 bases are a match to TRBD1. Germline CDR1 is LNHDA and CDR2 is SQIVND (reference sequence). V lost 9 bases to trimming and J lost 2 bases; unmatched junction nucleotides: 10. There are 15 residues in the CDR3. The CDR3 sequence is CASSPQGASTDTQYF. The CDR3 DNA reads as TGTGCCAGCAGTCCCCAGGGGGCGTCCACAGATACGCAGTATTTT.

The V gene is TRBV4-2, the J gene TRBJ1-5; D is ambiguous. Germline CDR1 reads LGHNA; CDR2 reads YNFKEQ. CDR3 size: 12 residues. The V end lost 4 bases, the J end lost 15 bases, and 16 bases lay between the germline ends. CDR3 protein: CASSPMRGSGHF. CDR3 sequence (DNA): TGTGCCAGCAGCCCCATGAGAGGGAGTGGGCATTTT.

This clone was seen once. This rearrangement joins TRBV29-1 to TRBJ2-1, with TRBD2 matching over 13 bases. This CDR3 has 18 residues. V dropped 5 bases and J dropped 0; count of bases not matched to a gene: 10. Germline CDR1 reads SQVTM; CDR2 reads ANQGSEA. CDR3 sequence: CSVTWTSGSIGSYNEQFF. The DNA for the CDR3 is TGCAGCGTTACCTGGACTAGCGGGAGTATAGGCTCCTACAATGAGCAGTTCTTC.

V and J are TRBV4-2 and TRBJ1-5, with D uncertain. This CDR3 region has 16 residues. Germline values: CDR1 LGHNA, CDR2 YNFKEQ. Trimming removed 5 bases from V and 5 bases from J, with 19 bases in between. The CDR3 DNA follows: TGTGCCAGCAGCTTGTTTAGTTTCACCGGTGATCAGCCCCAGCATTTT. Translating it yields CASSLFSFTGDQPQHF.

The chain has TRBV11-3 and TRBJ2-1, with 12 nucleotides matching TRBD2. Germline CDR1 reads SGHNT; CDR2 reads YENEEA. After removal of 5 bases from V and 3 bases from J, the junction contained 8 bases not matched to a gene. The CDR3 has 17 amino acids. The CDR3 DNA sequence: TGTGCCAGCAGCATCCGGACTAGCGGGAATTACTACAATGAGCAGTTCTTC. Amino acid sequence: CASSIRTSGNYYNEQFF.

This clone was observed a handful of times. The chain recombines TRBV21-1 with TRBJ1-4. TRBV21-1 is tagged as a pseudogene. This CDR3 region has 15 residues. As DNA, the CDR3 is TGTGCCAGCAGCAAAAAACGGGGGTGGGCGGAAAAACTGTTTTTT. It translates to CASSKKRGWAEKLFF.

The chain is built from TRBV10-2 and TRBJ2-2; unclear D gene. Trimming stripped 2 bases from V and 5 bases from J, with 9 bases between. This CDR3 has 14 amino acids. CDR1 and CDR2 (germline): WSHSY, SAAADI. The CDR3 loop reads CASSEQTYTGELFF. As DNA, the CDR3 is TGCGCCAGCAGTGAGCAAACATATACCGGGGAGCTGTTTTTT.

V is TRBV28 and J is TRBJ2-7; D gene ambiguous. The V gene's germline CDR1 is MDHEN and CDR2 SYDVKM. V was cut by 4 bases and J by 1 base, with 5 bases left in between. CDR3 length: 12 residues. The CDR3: CASSWASYEQYF. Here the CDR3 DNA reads TGTGCCAGCAGTTGGGCTTCCTACGAGCAGTACTTC. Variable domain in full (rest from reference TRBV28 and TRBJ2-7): DVKVTQSSRYLVKRTGEKVFLECVQDMDHENMFWYRQDPGLGLRLIYFSYDVKMKEKGDIPEGYSVSREKKERFSLILESASTNQTSMYLCASSWASYEQYFGPGTRLTVT.

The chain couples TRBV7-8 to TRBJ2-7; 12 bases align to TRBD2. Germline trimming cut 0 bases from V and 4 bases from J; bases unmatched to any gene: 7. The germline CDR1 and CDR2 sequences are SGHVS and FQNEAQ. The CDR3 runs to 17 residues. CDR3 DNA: TGTGCCAGCAGCTTAGCGAGGACTAGCGGGATGAGTTACGAGCAGTACTTC. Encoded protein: CASSLARTSGMSYEQYF.

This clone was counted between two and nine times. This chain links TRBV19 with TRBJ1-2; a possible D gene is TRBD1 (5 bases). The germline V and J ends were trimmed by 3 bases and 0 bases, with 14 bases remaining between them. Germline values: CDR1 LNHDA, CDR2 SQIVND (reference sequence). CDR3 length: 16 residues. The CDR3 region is CASSIWAGQTNYGYTF. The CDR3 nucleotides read TGTGCCAGTAGTATCTGGGCGGGGCAGACTAACTATGGCTACACCTTC.

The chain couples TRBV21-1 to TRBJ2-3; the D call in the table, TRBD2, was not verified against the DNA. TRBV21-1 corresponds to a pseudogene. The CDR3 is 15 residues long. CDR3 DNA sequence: TGTGCCAGCAGCAAAGAGATGCTAAGCACAGATACGCAGTATTTT. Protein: CASSKEMLSTDTQYF.

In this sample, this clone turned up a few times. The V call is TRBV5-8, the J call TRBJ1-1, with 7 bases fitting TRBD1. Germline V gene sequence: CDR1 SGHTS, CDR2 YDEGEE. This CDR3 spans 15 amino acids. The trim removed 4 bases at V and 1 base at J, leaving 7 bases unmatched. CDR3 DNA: TGTGCCAGCAGCCTGACAGGGACAGCGAACACTGAAGCTTTCTTT. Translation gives CASSLTGTANTEAFF.

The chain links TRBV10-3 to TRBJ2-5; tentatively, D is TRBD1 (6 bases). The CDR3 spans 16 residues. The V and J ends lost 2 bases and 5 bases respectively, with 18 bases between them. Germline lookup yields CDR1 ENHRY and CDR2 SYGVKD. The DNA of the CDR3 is TGTGCCATCAGTGAGCCACAACTGGGGACACGGGAGACCCAGTACTTC. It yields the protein CAISEPQLGTRETQYF.

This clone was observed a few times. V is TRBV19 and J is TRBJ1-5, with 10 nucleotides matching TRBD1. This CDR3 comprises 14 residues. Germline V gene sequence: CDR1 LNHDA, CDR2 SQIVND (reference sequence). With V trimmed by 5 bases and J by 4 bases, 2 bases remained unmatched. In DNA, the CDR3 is TGTGCCAGTAGTCGACAGGGGGCAAATCAGCCCCAGCATTTT. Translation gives CASSRQGANQPQHF. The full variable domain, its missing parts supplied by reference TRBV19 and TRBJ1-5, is DGGITQSPKYLFRKEGQNVTLSCEQNLNHDAMYWYRQDPGQGLRLIYYSQIVNDFQKGDIAEGYSVSREKKESFPLTVTSAQKNPTAFYLCASSRQGANQPQHFGDGTRLSIL.

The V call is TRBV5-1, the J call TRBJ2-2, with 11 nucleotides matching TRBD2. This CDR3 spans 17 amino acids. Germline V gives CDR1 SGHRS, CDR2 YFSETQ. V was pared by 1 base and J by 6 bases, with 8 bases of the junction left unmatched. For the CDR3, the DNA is TGCGCCAGCAGCTTGATTGGTAGCGGGAGGGCGGCCGGGGAGCTGTTTTTT. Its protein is CASSLIGSGRAAGELFF.

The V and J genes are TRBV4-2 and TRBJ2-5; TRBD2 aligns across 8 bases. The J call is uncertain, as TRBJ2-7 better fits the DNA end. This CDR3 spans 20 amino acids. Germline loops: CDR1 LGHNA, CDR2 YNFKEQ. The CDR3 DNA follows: TGTGCCAGCAGCCAAATCGGGTCGGGACTAGGAACGCAAAGCTCCTACGAGCAGTACTTC. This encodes CASSQIGSGLGTQSSYEQYF.

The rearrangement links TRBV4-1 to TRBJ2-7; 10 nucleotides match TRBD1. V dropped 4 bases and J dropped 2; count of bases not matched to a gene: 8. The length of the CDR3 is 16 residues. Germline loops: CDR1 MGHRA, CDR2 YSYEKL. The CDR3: CASSPTWDRGAYEQYF. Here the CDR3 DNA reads TGCGCCAGCAGCCCCACCTGGGACAGGGGAGCCTACGAGCAGTACTTC.

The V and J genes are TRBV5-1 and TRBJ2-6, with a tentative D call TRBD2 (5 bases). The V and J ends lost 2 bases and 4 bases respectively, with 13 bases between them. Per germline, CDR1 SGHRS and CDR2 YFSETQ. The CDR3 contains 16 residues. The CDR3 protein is CASSLLGVEGANVLTF. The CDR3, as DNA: TGCGCCAGCAGCTTACTCGGGGTTGAAGGGGCCAACGTCCTGACTTTC.

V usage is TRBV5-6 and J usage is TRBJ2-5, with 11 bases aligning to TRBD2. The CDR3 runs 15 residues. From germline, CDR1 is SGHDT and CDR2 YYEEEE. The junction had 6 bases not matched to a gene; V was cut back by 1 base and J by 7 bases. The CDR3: CASSLLLAGAGTQYF. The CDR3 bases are TGTGCCAGCAGCTTGTTACTAGCGGGAGCCGGGACCCAGTACTTC.

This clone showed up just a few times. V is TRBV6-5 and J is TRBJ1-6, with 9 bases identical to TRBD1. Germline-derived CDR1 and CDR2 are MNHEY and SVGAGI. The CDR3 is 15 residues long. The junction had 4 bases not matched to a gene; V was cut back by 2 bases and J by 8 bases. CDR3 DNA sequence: TGTGCCAGCAGTTACGCCGGACAGGGGTATTCACCCCTCCACTTT. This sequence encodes CASSYAGQGYSPLHF.

CDR3 region: CASSSGQISYEQYF. The DNA for the CDR3 is TGTGCCAGCAGCTCGGGACAGATTTCCTACGAGCAGTACTTC. The chain recombines TRBV9 with TRBJ2-7; 7 nucleotides align to TRBD1. With V trimmed by 4 bases and J by 1 base, 5 bases remained unmatched. In germline, CDR1 is SGDLS, CDR2 YYNGEE. This CDR3 contains 14 residues. Drawing the rest from reference TRBV9 and TRBJ2-7, the complete variable domain is DSGVTQTPKHLITATGQRVTLRCSPRSGDLSVYWYQQSLDQGLQFLIQYYNGEERAKGNILERFSAQQFPDLHSELNLSSLELGDSALYFCASSSGQISYEQYFGPGTRLTVT.

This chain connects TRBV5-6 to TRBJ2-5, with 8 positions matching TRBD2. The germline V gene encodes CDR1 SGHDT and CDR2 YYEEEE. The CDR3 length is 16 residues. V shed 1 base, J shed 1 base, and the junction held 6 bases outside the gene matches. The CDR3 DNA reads TGTGCCAGCAGCTTGTGGCCAGCGGGAGTCCAAGAGACCCAGTACTTC. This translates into CASSLWPAGVQETQYF.

CDR3 sequence: CASSSERTGGSYEQYF. CDR3 bases: TGTGCCAGCAGTTCCGAACGGACAGGGGGCTCCTACGAGCAGTACTTC. The chain is built from TRBV27 and TRBJ2-7; 10 bases are a match to TRBD1. The CDR3 consists of 16 residues. CDR1 and CDR2 (germline): MNHEY, SMNVEV (reference sequence). The V segment lost 4 bases and the J segment 0 bases; nucleotides outside the gene matches: 6.

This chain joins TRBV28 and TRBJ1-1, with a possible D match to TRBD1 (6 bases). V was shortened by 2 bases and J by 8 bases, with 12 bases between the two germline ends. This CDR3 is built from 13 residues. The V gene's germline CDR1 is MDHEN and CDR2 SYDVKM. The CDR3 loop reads CASSLLRTEEAFF. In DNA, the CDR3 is TGTGCCAGCAGTTTACTGCGGACAGAAGAAGCTTTCTTT.

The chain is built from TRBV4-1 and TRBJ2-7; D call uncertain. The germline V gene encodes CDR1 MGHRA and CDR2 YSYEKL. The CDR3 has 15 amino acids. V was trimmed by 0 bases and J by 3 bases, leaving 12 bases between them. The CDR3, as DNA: TGCGCCAGCAGCCAAGATACTGTCGAAATCTACGAGCAGTACTTC. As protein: CASSQDTVEIYEQYF.